The rows below give T cell receptor beta chains drawn from one sample of a study of CD8+CD57+ T cells in acquired aplastic anemia. From the reads, TCRdb called clonotypes with MiXCR, one entry per CDR3 protein. The sample yields around 190,000 distinct CDR3 sequences, 48% seen once. The sequencing sample was made of sorted CD4+, CD8+, or CD8+CD57+ T cells (not recorded which) from PBMCs. The origin of the receptors is a human donor with aplastic anemia. CDR3s include the opening cysteine and the closing phenylalanine or tryptophan. A D gene is named only where the DNA matches it firmly. The listing skips clone size in some rows; elsewhere it reads once, few, many or a size class.

>.|TRBD2|TRBV7-2|TRBJ2-5
TGTGCTACAGCGGGGAGGCGTCAAGAGACCCAGTACTTC
CATAGRRQETQYF
>.|TRBD1|TRBV20-1|TRBJ1-4
TGCAGTGCCAGGGACAGCGGACATGAAAAACTGTTTTTT
CSARDSGHEKLFF
>few|.|TRBV2|TRBJ2-7
TGTGCCAGCAGGTACACAGGGCCCTGGGCTGGAGAGCAGTACTTC
CASRYTGPWAGEQYF
>.|.|TRBV20-1|TRBJ1-5
TGCAGTGCTAGAGATAGCGGAAGGACTAGCAATCAGCCCCAGCATTTT
CSARDSGRTSNQPQHF
>.|.|TRBV19|TRBJ1-1
TGTGCCAGTAGTATGGCCCCGCGGCTGAACACTGAAGCTTTCTTT
CASSMAPRLNTEAFF
>.|TRBD2|TRBV20-1|TRBJ2-5
TGCAGTGCTAGAGATCTGGGTAGCGGGGACCAAGAGACCCAGTACTTC
CSARDLGSGDQETQYF
>many|TRBD1|TRBV20-1|TRBJ2-5
TGCAGTGCTAGCCCTGGACAGGGCGCCGACTTC
CSASPGQGADF
>.|TRBD1|TRBV7-6|TRBJ2-2
TGTGCCAGCAGAAGGACAGGGACGAACACCGGGGAGCTGTTTTTT
CASRRTGTNTGELFF
>many|.|TRBV15|TRBJ2-2
TGTGCCACCAGCAGAGACCGATTGAACACCGGGGAGCTGTTTTTT
CATSRDRLNTGELFF
>.|.|TRBV20-1|TRBJ1-1
TGCAGTGCTAGGGATGGGGGCACTGAAGCTTTCTTT
CSARDGGTEAFF
>.|.|TRBV7-2|TRBJ2-3
TGTGCCAGCAGCCTCTCGCTAGCGGATACGCAGTATTTT
CASSLSLADTQYF
>.|.|TRBV7-2|TRBJ2-7
TGTGCCAGCAGCCAACCAGCGTACGAGCAGTACTTC
CASSQPAYEQYF
>many|.|TRBV6-1|TRBJ1-6
TGTGCCAGCAGTGAAAGCCTCTCCTATAATTCACCCCTCCACTTT
CASSESLSYNSPLHF
>many|.|TRBV3-1|TRBJ2-5
TGTGCCAGCAGCCAGGCCTCGACCGCGGAGACCCAGTACTTC
CASSQASTAETQYF
>many|TRBD1|TRBV9|TRBJ2-3
TGTGCCAGCAGCCGACAGGGTCGACACACAGATACGCAGTATTTT
CASSRQGRHTDTQYF
>few|.|TRBV19|TRBJ2-3
TGTGCCAGTAACATGGGAGCGACAGATACGCAGTATTTT
CASNMGATDTQYF
>many|.|TRBV24-1|TRBJ2-6
TGTGCCACCAGTGACCTACAGGGATCTGGGGCCAACGTCCTGACTTTC
CATSDLQGSGANVLTF
>many|TRBD1|TRBV9|TRBJ1-1
TGTGCCAGCAGCACGGGACAGGGGTTCGCCACTGAAGCTTTCTTT
CASSTGQGFATEAFF
>few|.|TRBV10-2|TRBJ2-2
TGCGCCAGCAGTGATATGCCCGGTGACAACACCGGGGAGCTGTTTTTT
CASSDMPGDNTGELFF
>many|.|TRBV15|TRBJ1-4
TGTGCCACCAGCAGAGATTCCAAGTTTAATGAAAAACTGTTTTTT
CATSRDSKFNEKLFF
>.|TRBD2|TRBV2|TRBJ2-1
TGTGCCAGCAGGGAACTAGCGGGCAATTACAATGAGCAGTTCTTC
CASRELAGNYNEQFF
>many|.|TRBV5-4|TRBJ2-1
TGTGCCAGCAGCTCCCACGGGGGCGTATTAGATGAGCAGTTCTTC
CASSSHGGVLDEQFF
>many|.|TRBV29-1|TRBJ1-1
TGCAGCGTTGAGAGGGACATGAACACTGAAGCTTTCTTT
CSVERDMNTEAFF
>.|TRBD1|TRBV29-1|TRBJ1-1
TGCAGCGTTGGTGGGACAGGGAACACTGAAGCTTTCTTT
CSVGGTGNTEAFF
>many|.|TRBV6-1|TRBJ1-1
TGTGCCAGCAGTGAACTGGACTATGAAGCTTTCTTT
CASSELDYEAFF
>.|TRBD1|TRBV29-1|TRBJ2-7
TGCAGCATAGCGCCCGGGACAGGTAACTACGAGCAGTACTTC
CSIAPGTGNYEQYF
>few|.|TRBV29-1|TRBJ2-7
TGCAGCGTCGCCAGGGTCGCGGCCTACGAGCAGTACTTC
CSVARVAAYEQYF
>few|.|TRBV19|TRBJ1-1
TGTGCCAGTAGTATAGATCGGACGGCAGGGGCCCAGAACACTGAAGCTTTCTTT
CASSIDRTAGAQNTEAFF
>once|.|TRBV19|TRBJ1-2
TGTGCCAGTAGTTCCCCGGACAAGAATGACGGCTACACCTTC
CASSSPDKNDGYTF